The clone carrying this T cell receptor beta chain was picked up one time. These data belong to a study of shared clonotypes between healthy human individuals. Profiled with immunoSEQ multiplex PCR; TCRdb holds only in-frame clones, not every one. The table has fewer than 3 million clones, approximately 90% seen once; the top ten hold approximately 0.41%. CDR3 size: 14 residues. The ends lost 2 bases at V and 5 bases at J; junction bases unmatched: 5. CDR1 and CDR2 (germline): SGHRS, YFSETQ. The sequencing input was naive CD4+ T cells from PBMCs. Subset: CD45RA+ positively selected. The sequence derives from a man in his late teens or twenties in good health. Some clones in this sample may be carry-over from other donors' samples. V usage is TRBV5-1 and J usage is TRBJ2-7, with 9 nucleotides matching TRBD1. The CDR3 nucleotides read TGCGCCAGCAGCTTACTGGACAGGGGCAACGAGCAGTACTTC. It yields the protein CASSLLDRGNEQYF.